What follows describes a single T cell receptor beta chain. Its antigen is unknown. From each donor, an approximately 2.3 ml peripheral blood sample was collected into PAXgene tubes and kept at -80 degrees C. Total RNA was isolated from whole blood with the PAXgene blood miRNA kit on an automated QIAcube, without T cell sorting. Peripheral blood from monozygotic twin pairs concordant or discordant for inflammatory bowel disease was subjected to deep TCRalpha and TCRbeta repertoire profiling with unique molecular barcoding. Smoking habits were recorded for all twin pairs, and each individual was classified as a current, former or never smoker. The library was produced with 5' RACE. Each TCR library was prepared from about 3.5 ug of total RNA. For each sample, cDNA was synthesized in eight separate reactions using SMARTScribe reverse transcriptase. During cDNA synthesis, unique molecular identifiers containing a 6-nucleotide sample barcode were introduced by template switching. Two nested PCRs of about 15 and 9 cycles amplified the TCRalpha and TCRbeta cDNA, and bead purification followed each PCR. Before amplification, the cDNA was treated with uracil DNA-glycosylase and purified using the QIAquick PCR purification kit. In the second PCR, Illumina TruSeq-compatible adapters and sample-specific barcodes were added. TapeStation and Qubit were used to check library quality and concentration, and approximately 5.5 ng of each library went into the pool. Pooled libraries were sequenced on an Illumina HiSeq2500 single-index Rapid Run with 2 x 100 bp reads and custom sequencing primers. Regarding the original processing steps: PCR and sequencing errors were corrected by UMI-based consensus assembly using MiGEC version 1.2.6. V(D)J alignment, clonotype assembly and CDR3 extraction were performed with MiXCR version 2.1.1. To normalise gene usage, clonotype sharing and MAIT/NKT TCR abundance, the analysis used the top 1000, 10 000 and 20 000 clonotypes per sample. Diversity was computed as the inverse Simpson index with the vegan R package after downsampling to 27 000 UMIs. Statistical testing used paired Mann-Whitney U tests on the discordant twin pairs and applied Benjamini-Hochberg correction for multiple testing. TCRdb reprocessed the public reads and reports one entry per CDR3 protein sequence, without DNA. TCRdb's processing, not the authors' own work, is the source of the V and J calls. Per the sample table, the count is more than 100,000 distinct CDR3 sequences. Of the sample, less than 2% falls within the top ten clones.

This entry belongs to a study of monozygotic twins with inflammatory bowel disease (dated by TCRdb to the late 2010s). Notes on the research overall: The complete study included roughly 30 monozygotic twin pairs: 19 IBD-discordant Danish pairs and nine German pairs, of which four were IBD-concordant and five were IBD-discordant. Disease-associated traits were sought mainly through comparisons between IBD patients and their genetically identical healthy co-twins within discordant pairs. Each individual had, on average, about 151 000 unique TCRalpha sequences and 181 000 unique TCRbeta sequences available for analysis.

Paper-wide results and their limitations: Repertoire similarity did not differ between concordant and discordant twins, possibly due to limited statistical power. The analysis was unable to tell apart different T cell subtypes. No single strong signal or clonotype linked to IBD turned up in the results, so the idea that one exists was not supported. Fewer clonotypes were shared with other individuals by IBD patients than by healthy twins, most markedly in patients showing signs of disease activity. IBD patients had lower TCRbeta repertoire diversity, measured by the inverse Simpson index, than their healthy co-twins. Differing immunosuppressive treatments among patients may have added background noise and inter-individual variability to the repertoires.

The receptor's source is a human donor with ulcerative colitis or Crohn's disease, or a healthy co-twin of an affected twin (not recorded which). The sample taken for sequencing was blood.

CDR3 sequence: CASSLPDRGRPNEQFF. The receptor chain draws on TRBV14 and TRBJ2-1; lacking DNA, the TRBD1 call made by TCRdb goes unchecked. Including cysteine and phenylalanine, the CDR3 has 16 amino acids. The DNA sequence is not available. From a lookup of the germline V gene, CDR1 and CDR2 are SGHDN and FVKESK.